Below are 28 T cell receptor beta chains sequenced from a single sample in a study of blood T cell repertoires in COVID-19 (dated by TCRdb to 2018 to 2021). Receptors were amplified or captured by the immunoSEQ multiplex PCR assay. The table was pulled from immuneACCESS by TCRdb, which kept in-frame rearrangements only. Such tables lose some clones; where checked, under half of the loss comes from unresolved V genes, and the rest has no known cause. Counted in this sample were 250,000 to 350,000 clones; around 90% of them appeared once. Just under 1% of the sample goes to the ten largest clones. The sample consisted of PBMCs or T cells enriched from blood (not recorded which). These TCRs come from a woman aged 30 to 39 who had recovered from COVID-19.

CDR3 DNA sequence: TGTGCCAGCAGCTTGGAAAGGGGAAAAGAGACCCAGTACTTC. It encodes CASSLERGKETQYF. The chain links TRBV5-6 to TRBJ2-5; a possible D gene is TRBD1 (5 bases). Germline lookup yields CDR1 SGHDT and CDR2 YYEEEE. This CDR3 comprises 14 residues. Between the trimmed V and J ends, which lost 0 bases and 3 bases, there was a span of 9 bases.

This chain uses TRBV5-1 with TRBJ1-2, with TRBD1 as a possible D gene (5 bases). The CDR3 has 15 residues. Trimming left V 1 base short and J 6 bases short, with 16 bases between. CDR1 is SGHRS and CDR2 is YFSETQ in the germline V gene. The CDR3, as DNA: TGCGCCAGCAGCTTGTTGTCAGGGATCGGGCATGGCTACACCTTC. It yields the protein CASSLLSGIGHGYTF.

The chain uses TRBV7-8 and TRBJ1-1; no definite D call. Trimming cost V 1 base and J 0 bases, with 12 bases left between them. The CDR3 totals 16 residues. Germline-derived CDR1 and CDR2 are SGHVS and FQNEAQ. In DNA, the CDR3 is TGTGCCAGCAGCTTAGTCCATATCTCAGTGAACACTGAAGCTTTCTTT. This translates into CASSLVHISVNTEAFF. Based on the CDR3 plus reference TRBV7-8 and TRBJ1-1, the full variable domain is GAGVSQSPRYKVAKRGQDVALRCDPISGHVSLFWYQQALGQGPEFLTYFQNEAQLDKSGLPSDRFFAERPEGSVSTLKIQRTQQEDSAVYLCASSLVHISVNTEAFFGQGTRLTVV.

CDR3 DNA sequence: TGTGCCAGCAACCCCGGGGGGGCAGAGCAGTTCTTC. This translates into CASNPGGAEQFF. The J gene is TRBJ2-1, the V gene TRBV9; 8 bases are shared with TRBD2. This CDR3 contains 12 residues. Trimming removed 6 bases from V and 10 bases from J; junction bases left unmatched: 6. The germline V gene encodes CDR1 SGDLS and CDR2 YYNGEE.

This clone was observed once. V gene TRBV4-3 combines with J gene TRBJ1-1; D is possibly TRBD1 (5 bases). Germline V gene sequence: CDR1 LGHNA, CDR2 YSLEER. Deletions cut 0 bases from V and 2 bases from J, with 10 bases between. The CDR3 contains 15 residues. The DNA for the CDR3 is TGCGCCAGCAGCCAAGATTTTACAGGTAACACTGAAGCTTTCTTT. This gives the protein CASSQDFTGNTEAFF.

The gene calls are TRBV5-6 and TRBJ2-1, with D perhaps TRBD1 (5 bases). V lost 1 base and J 2 bases, leaving 13 bases between the germline ends. The CDR3 totals 16 residues. Germline V gene lookup returns CDR1 SGHDT and CDR2 YYEEEE. The CDR3 sequence: CASSLPTALTYNEQFF. CDR3 sequence (DNA): TGTGCCAGCAGCTTGCCGACAGCTCTAACCTACAATGAGCAGTTCTTC.

V is TRBV4-1 and J is TRBJ2-7; 8 bases fit TRBD1. Looked up from germline, CDR1 is MGHRA and CDR2 is YSYEKL. V trimming: 3 bases; J trimming: 4 bases; junction bases outside the gene matches: 14. The CDR3 totals 17 residues. The CDR3 nucleotides are TGCGCCAGCAGCCACCCCCAACCGGGACAGGTGGGGTACGAGCAGTACTTC. Amino acid sequence: CASSHPQPGQVGYEQYF.

The table lists this clone with a count of one. The chain combines TRBV7-6 with TRBJ1-1; D remains unclear. The length of the CDR3 is 14 residues. CDR1 is SGHVS, CDR2 FNYEAQ, per germline. Trimming pared 2 bases from V and 0 bases from J, leaving 7 bases between. The CDR3 bases are TGTGCCAGCAGCTTACGGGGTCTGAACACTGAAGCTTTCTTT. This translates into CASSLRGLNTEAFF.

The J gene is TRBJ1-6, the V gene TRBV19; TRBD1 is a possible D gene (5 bases). Germline V lookup: CDR1 LNHDA, CDR2 SQIVND (reference sequence). The CDR3 sequence is 15 residues long. V was shortened by 6 bases and J by 7 bases, with 16 bases between the two germline ends. CDR3 region: CASRSAGPTNSPLHF. The CDR3 DNA reads TGTGCCAGTAGATCCGCGGGACCAACAAATTCACCCCTCCACTTT. The whole variable domain, filled in from reference TRBV19 and TRBJ1-6, reads DGGITQSPKYLFRKEGQNVTLSCEQNLNHDAMYWYRQDPGQGLRLIYYSQIVNDFQKGDIAEGYSVSREKKESFPLTVTSAQKNPTAFYLCASRSAGPTNSPLHFGNGTRLTVT.

There are a few counts of this clone. The V and J genes are TRBV14 and TRBJ1-1, with D perhaps matching TRBD1 (5 bases). V was shortened by 6 bases and J by 5 bases, with 19 bases between the two germline ends. CDR3 length: 15 amino acids. Germline V lookup: CDR1 SGHDN, CDR2 FVKESK. CDR3 sequence: CASRPFLSGSTEAFF. CDR3 sequence (DNA): TGTGCCAGCAGGCCTTTTCTTTCAGGGTCGACTGAAGCTTTCTTT. The whole variable domain, remainder taken from reference TRBV14 and TRBJ1-1, is EAGVTQFPSHSVIEKGQTVTLRCDPISGHDNLYWYRRVMGKEIKFLLHFVKESKQDESGMPNNRFLAERTGGTYSTLKVQPAELEDSGVYFCASRPFLSGSTEAFFGQGTRLTVV.

J is TRBJ2-7 and V is TRBV18, with TRBD2 matching 8 bases. Germline V gives CDR1 KGHSH, CDR2 LQKENI. The CDR3 consists of 16 residues. J lost 7 bases, V lost 2 bases, and 13 bases had no gene match. The CDR3 spells CASSPRLGREGLEQYF. DNA of the CDR3: TGTGCCAGCTCACCAAGATTAGGCCGGGAGGGCCTGGAGCAGTACTTC.

The chain recombines TRBV27 with TRBJ1-2; D might be TRBD1 (6 bases). This CDR3 has 16 amino acids. Trimming stripped 4 bases from V and 7 bases from J, with 22 bases between. The germline V gene has CDR1 MNHEY and CDR2 SMNVEV (reference sequence). The CDR3 reads CASSYQPTAGEGGYTF. CDR3 sequence (DNA): TGTGCCAGCAGTTACCAACCGACAGCAGGGGAGGGTGGCTACACCTTC.

The chain uses TRBV3-1 (or the pseudogene TRBV3-2) and TRBJ2-3; 9 nucleotides match TRBD2. Looked up from germline, CDR1 is LGHDT and CDR2 is YNNKEL (reference sequence). Losses at the gene ends were 6 bases for V and 2 bases for J; bases not matched to a gene: 6. CDR3 size: 15 residues. This CDR3 reads CASRKRGDVTDTQYF. The CDR3 DNA reads as TGTGCCAGCAGGAAGCGGGGGGACGTCACAGATACGCAGTATTTT.

V and J are TRBV4-3 and TRBJ1-2; possible D gene TRBD1, 5 bases. Trimming removed 4 bases from V and 6 bases from J, with 18 bases in between. The CDR3 runs to 15 residues. Germline loops: CDR1 LGHNA, CDR2 YSLEER. The CDR3 DNA reads as TGCGCCAGCAGCCCAAAGCCCGGGGGTGAGGATGGCTACACCTTC. Residues: CASSPKPGGEDGYTF.

The rearrangement joins TRBV6-6 to TRBJ1-1; D ambiguous. Germline V CDR1 and CDR2: MNHNY, SVGAGI (reference sequence). V lost 6 bases and J 1 base, leaving 12 bases between the germline ends. The CDR3 is 14 residues long. CDR3 region: CASSVRLGNTEAFF. The DNA of the CDR3 is TGTGCCAGCAGCGTCAGGCTTGGGAACACTGAAGCTTTCTTT.

CDR3 sequence (DNA): TGTGCCAGCAAATCCGTAGCGGGAGGTACCGGGGAGCTGTTTTTT. Residues: CASKSVAGGTGELFF. This chain links TRBV6-5 with TRBJ2-2; the match to TRBD2 covers 10 bases. The ends lost 7 bases at V and 5 bases at J; junction bases unmatched: 7. This CDR3 spans 15 amino acids. Germline loops: CDR1 MNHEY, CDR2 SVGAGI.

This clone was counted a single time. The V and J genes are TRBV24-1 and TRBJ2-5; 9 bases fit TRBD1. This CDR3 region has 15 residues. CDR1 and CDR2 from the germline V gene are KGHDR and SFDVKD. The junction had 1 base not matched to a gene; V was cut back by 0 bases and J by 3 bases. The CDR3 reads CATSDLRDREETQYF. The CDR3 bases are TGTGCCACCAGTGATTTGCGGGACAGGGAAGAGACCCAGTACTTC.

The J gene is TRBJ1-4, the V gene TRBV10-1; TRBD1 is a possible D gene (5 bases). The germline V gene encodes CDR1 WNHNN and CDR2 SYGVQD (reference sequence). This CDR3 has 14 residues. V lost 0 bases, J lost 8 bases, and 10 bases lay in between. The CDR3 region is CASSESGLGEKLFF. The DNA for the CDR3 is TGCGCCAGCAGTGAGTCGGGGCTAGGCGAAAAACTGTTTTTT.

This clone was seen a few times. This chain connects TRBV7-8 to TRBJ1-3; TRBD1 is a possible D gene (5 bases). Germline V lookup: CDR1 SGHVS, CDR2 FQNEAQ. Trimming stripped 5 bases from V and 2 bases from J, with 16 bases between. CDR3 size: 16 residues. CDR3 region: CASSHLTVPAGNTIYF. The CDR3 DNA is TGTGCCAGCAGCCATTTGACAGTTCCGGCTGGAAACACCATATATTTT.

V gene TRBV6-5 combines with J gene TRBJ2-1, with TRBD2 identical over 11 bases. The CDR3 contains 14 residues. Trimming at V came to 9 bases and at J to 2 bases, leaving 3 bases not matched to a gene. Germline-derived CDR1 and CDR2 are MNHEY and SVGAGI. The CDR3 bases are TGTGCCAGTAAGACTAGCGGGGCCTACAATGAGCAGTTCTTC. Amino acids: CASKTSGAYNEQFF.

The gene calls are TRBV28 and TRBJ2-6; no firm D call. CDR1 is MDHEN, CDR2 SYDVKM, per germline. CDR3 length equals 15 residues. Trimming left V 3 bases short and J 1 base short, with 7 bases between. As DNA, the CDR3 is TGTGCCAGCAGTTTTCCTAGGTCTGGGGCCAACGTCCTGACTTTC. It yields the protein CASSFPRSGANVLTF.

This rearrangement joins TRBV7-6 to TRBJ2-1; TRBD2 matches 12 bases. CDR3 size: 15 residues. V lost 3 bases to trimming and J lost 9 bases; unmatched junction nucleotides: 6. CDR1 and CDR2 from the germline V gene are SGHVS and FNYEAQ. The CDR3 here is CASSLLAGGLGEQFF. The CDR3 DNA reads as TGTGCCAGCAGCTTGCTAGCGGGAGGGTTGGGTGAGCAGTTCTTC.

The CDR3 sequence: CASSHLTGPGAYEQYF. CDR3 DNA: TGTGCCAGTAGTCACCTTACAGGGCCTGGCGCCTACGAGCAGTACTTC. The chain is built from TRBV19 and TRBJ2-7; D perhaps matches TRBD1 (6 bases). There are 16 residues in the CDR3. V was shortened by 5 bases and J by 2 bases, with 19 bases between the two germline ends. CDR1 is LNHDA and CDR2 is SQIVND in the germline V gene (reference sequence). Looking up the rest from reference TRBV19 and TRBJ2-7 gives the full variable domain: DGGITQSPKYLFRKEGQNVTLSCEQNLNHDAMYWYRQDPGQGLRLIYYSQIVNDFQKGDIAEGYSVSREKKESFPLTVTSAQKNPTAFYLCASSHLTGPGAYEQYFGPGTRLTVT.

The gene calls are TRBV1 and TRBJ1-5; the D segment call TRBD1 is taken from the table without a DNA check. TRBV1 is a pseudogene locus. The CDR3 is made up of 17 amino acids. The CDR3: CTSSRCGPKRRVQPQHF. The CDR3, as DNA: TGCACCAGCAGTCGCTGTGGGCCAAAAAGGCGTGTGCAGCCCCAGCATTTT.

The chain is built from TRBV28 and TRBJ1-5; 7 bases match TRBD1. V shed 3 bases and J 0 bases; nucleotides not matched to a gene: 20. Per the germline V gene, CDR1 is MDHEN and CDR2 is SYDVKM. The CDR3 covers 21 residues. This chain's CDR3 is CASSFMFRGQRLGDSNQPQHF. The CDR3 nucleotides read TGTGCCAGCAGTTTTATGTTCCGGGGACAGCGGTTAGGGGATAGCAATCAGCCCCAGCATTTT.

The V call is TRBV7-3, the J call TRBJ2-1; 14 bases are a match to TRBD2. V lost 5 bases to trimming and J lost 7 bases; unmatched junction nucleotides: 7. There are 16 residues in the CDR3. Germline CDR1 is SGHTA and CDR2 is FQGTGA. Here the CDR3 DNA reads TGTGCCAGCAGCCTGACTAGCGGGAGGGCCCGGAATGAGCAGTTCTTC. Translated: CASSLTSGRARNEQFF.

The J gene is TRBJ1-5, the V gene TRBV11-2; D not resolved. The germline CDR1 and CDR2 sequences are SGHAT and FQNNGV. The CDR3 loop spans 15 amino acids. V lost 0 bases, J lost 3 bases, and 9 bases lay in between. In DNA, the CDR3 is TGTGCCAGCAGCTTAGATTCGGGTCACAATCAGCCCCAGCATTTT. Amino acids: CASSLDSGHNQPQHF.

The chain uses TRBV5-6 and TRBJ1-2; 9 bases are a match to TRBD1. The J segment lost 2 bases and the V segment lost 0 bases, leaving 5 bases of the junction unmatched. Germline lookup yields CDR1 SGHDT and CDR2 YYEEEE. The CDR3 loop spans 16 amino acids. The CDR3 loop is CASSLGGTGLNYGYTF. The CDR3 DNA reads as TGTGCCAGCAGCTTGGGAGGGACAGGGTTAAACTATGGCTACACCTTC.